Listed below are T cell receptor beta chains from one sample, sequenced in a study of blood T cell repertoires in COVID-19. Sequencing used immunoSEQ multiplex PCR; TCRdb keeps in-frame clones, though not all of them. This sample has around 110,000 clones, with under 95% found just once. The sequenced sample consisted of peripheral blood. These receptor sequences come from a woman aged 25 to 39 with acute or convalescent COVID-19. Each CDR3 is given with its conserved first and last residue. A D gene is named only where the DNA matches it firmly. Some rows have no size entry. The others give once, few or many, or a class for an expanded clone.

clone_size	v_call	cdr3_length	d_call	j_call	cdr3_nt	cdr3_aa
-	TRBV11-2	13	-	TRBJ1-2	TGTGCCAGCAGCCCGCGGGCACCGGAAGGCTACACCTTC	CASSPRAPEGYTF
-	TRBV10-3	15	TRBD1	TRBJ1-2	TGTGCCATCAGTGAGTGGGGGACAGGTACTGATGGCTACACCTTC	CAISEWGTGTDGYTF
once	TRBV21-1	12	-	TRBJ1-2	TGTGCCAGCAAAACAGGGGGCTATGGCTACACCTTC	CASKTGGYGYTF
-	TRBV2	16	-	TRBJ1-1	TGTGCCAGCAGTGAAGGTGGCGGGGGGGTGAACACTGAAGCTTTCTTT	CASSEGGGGVNTEAFF
-	TRBV28	16	TRBD1	TRBJ1-6	TGTGCCAGCAGTTACCGGGTCGACAGGGGGGGTTCACCCCTCCACTTT	CASSYRVDRGGSPLHF
-	TRBV9	14	TRBD2	TRBJ2-1	TGTGCCAGCAGCGTAGGGCTAGCGGAGAATGAGCAGTTCTTC	CASSVGLAENEQFF
-	TRBV4-2	16	-	TRBJ1-6	TGTGCCAGCAGCCAAGAAGGGGGGGTGTATAATTCACCCCTCCACTTT	CASSQEGGVYNSPLHF
-	TRBV5-1	15	-	TRBJ1-3	TGCGCCAGCACCAGCACAGGGAGCTCTGGAAACACCATATATTTT	CASTSTGSSGNTIYF
-	TRBV2	14	-	TRBJ1-1	TGTGCCAGCAGTGAGTTGGGGAGGAACACTGAAGCTTTCTTT	CASSELGRNTEAFF
-	TRBV28	18	TRBD2	TRBJ2-4	TGTGCCATCAGCTCCGGGACTAGCGGAATCCTAGCCAAAAACATTCAGTACTTC	CAISSGTSGILAKNIQYF
-	TRBV7-3	13	-	TRBJ2-2	TGTGCCAGCAGCCTAGGCGCGGGTGGGGAGCTGTTTTTT	CASSLGAGGELFF
-	TRBV6-5	14	-	TRBJ2-7	TGTGCCAGCAGTTATGGGCCAGGGGAGGGCGAGCAGTACTTC	CASSYGPGEGEQYF
-	TRBV24-1	15	TRBD1	TRBJ1-5	TGTGCCACCAGTGAGGCGGGACAGGGGGCTCAGCCCCAGCATTTT	CATSEAGQGAQPQHF
few	TRBV11-2	16	TRBD2	TRBJ2-1	TGTGCCAGCAGCTTAGAACCTAGCGGGAGCTTGGGTGAGCAGTTCTTC	CASSLEPSGSLGEQFF
-	TRBV4-2	15	TRBD2	TRBJ2-1	TGTGCCAGCAGCCCCCGGGTAGCGGGGGACAATGAGCAGTTCTTC	CASSPRVAGDNEQFF
once	TRBV13	15	TRBD1	TRBJ1-1	TGTGCCAGCAGCCTTAGACAGGGGATGAACACTGAAGCTTTCTTT	CASSLRQGMNTEAFF
-	TRBV30	12	-	TRBJ2-7	TGTGCCTGGAATCACGGGACCTACGAGCAGTACTTC	CAWNHGTYEQYF
-	TRBV28	16	-	TRBJ2-1	TGTGCCAGCAGTCCGACGGACGGGAGCTCCTACAATGAGCAGTTCTTC	CASSPTDGSSYNEQFF
few	TRBV7-2	16	-	TRBJ1-6	TGTGCCAGCAGCTTACGAAGTAGGGGGTCGGGCTCACCCCTCCACTTT	CASSLRSRGSGSPLHF
-	TRBV9	14	-	TRBJ1-3	TGTGCCAGCAGCCCAAACAGTCCCGGAAACACCATATATTTT	CASSPNSPGNTIYF
once	TRBV5-1	15	-	TRBJ2-1	TGCGCCTCTGCGGTGGGGCAGACGATCTACAATGAGCAGTTCTTC	CASAVGQTIYNEQFF
once	TRBV4-1	16	TRBD1	TRBJ1-3	TGCGCCAGCAGCCAGACCCAGGGGGCAGGTGGAAACACCATATATTTT	CASSQTQGAGGNTIYF
-	TRBV28	15	-	TRBJ1-3	TGTGCCAGCAGTTTTGGTGGAGGCCCTGGAAACACCATATATTTT	CASSFGGGPGNTIYF
once	TRBV9	16	TRBD2	TRBJ2-1	TGTGCCAGCAGCCCATGGGGACTAGCGGGGATAGGTGAGCAGTTCTTC	CASSPWGLAGIGEQFF
once	TRBV19	13	TRBD1	TRBJ2-7	TGTGCCAGTAGTGACAGGGCTAGGCTTGAGCAGTACTTC	CASSDRARLEQYF
-	TRBV10-3	13	-	TRBJ1-1	TGTGCCATGAACCGGGGTGGGAACACTGAAGCTTTCTTT	CAMNRGGNTEAFF
-	TRBV27	18	-	TRBJ2-6	TGTGCCAGCAGTTCCCGGACAGCACCAAGCTCTGGGGCCAACGTCCTGACTTTC	CASSSRTAPSSGANVLTF
-	TRBV6-5	13	TRBD2	TRBJ2-5	TGTGCCAGCAGAGGGACTACCACAGGGACCCAGTACTTC	CASRGTTTGTQYF
-	TRBV6-9	16	TRBD2	TRBJ2-3	TGTGCCAGCAGTTACGGCGGGAGGGCCTCCACAGATACGCAGTATTTT	CASSYGGRASTDTQYF
-	TRBV7-2	16	TRBD1	TRBJ1-6	TGTGCCAGCAGCTTTAACCCGGGACAGGGCAATTCACCCCTCCACTTT	CASSFNPGQGNSPLHF
once	TRBV2	14	TRBD2	TRBJ2-1	TGTGCCAGCAGGCTGGGGCGGGGGGGCCGAGAGCAGTTCTTC	CASRLGRGGREQFF
-	TRBV6-2/TRBV6-3	13	TRBD1	TRBJ1-2	TGTGCCAGCAGCGGCGGACAGGGGTATGGCTACACCTTC	CASSGGQGYGYTF
once	TRBV27	13	-	TRBJ2-5	TGTGCCAGCAGTTTAACGGTTCGAGAGACCCAGTACTTC	CASSLTVRETQYF
-	TRBV6-5	15	-	TRBJ2-1	TGTGCCAGCAGTTACGAGGGGGGGCAGTACAATGAGCAGTTCTTC	CASSYEGGQYNEQFF
-	TRBV9	15	-	TRBJ2-7	TGTGCCAGCAGCGTAGGAGGGCAGGGGGGCTACGAGCAGTACTTC	CASSVGGQGGYEQYF
-	TRBV4-3	16	-	TRBJ1-5	TGCGCCAGCAGCCAAGACGCGTTTCGGGGAAATCAGCCCCAGCATTTT	CASSQDAFRGNQPQHF
-	TRBV5-1	12	-	TRBJ1-2	TGCGCCAGCAGCCCGGACAGCTATGGCTACACCTTC	CASSPDSYGYTF
-	TRBV27	12	-	TRBJ1-5	TGTGCCAGCAGTTTCGCGGGGCAGCCCCAGCATTTT	CASSFAGQPQHF
-	TRBV28	12	-	TRBJ2-7	TGTGCCAGCAGTTCGGGAGTCTACGAGCAGTACTTC	CASSSGVYEQYF